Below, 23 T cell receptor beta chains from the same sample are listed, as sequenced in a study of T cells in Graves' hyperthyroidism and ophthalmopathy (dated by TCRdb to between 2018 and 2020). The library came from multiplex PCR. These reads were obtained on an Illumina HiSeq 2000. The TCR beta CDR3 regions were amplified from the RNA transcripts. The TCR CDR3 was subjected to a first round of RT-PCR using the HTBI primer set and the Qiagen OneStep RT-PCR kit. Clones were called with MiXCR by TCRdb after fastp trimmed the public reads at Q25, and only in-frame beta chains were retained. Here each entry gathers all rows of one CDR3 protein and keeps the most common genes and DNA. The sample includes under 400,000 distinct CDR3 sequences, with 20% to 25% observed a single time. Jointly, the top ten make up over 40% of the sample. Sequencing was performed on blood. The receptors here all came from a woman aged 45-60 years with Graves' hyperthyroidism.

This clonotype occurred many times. The CDR3 region is CASSLVGRDYEQYF. The CDR3 nucleotides read TGCGCCAGCAGCTTGGTGGGCAGGGACTACGAGCAGTACTTC. The chain joins TRBV5-1 to TRBJ2-7; tentative D call: TRBD1 (5 bases). Germline V gene data show CDR1 as SGHRS and CDR2 as YFSETQ. The CDR3 is 14 residues long. Trimming stripped 0 bases from V and 3 bases from J, with 10 bases between.

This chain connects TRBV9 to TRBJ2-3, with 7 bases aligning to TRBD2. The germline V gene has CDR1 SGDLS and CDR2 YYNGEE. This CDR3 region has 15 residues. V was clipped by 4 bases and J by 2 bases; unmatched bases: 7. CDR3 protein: CASSPLTSLTDTQYF. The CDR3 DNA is TGTGCCAGCAGCCCCTTGACTAGCCTCACAGATACGCAGTATTTT.

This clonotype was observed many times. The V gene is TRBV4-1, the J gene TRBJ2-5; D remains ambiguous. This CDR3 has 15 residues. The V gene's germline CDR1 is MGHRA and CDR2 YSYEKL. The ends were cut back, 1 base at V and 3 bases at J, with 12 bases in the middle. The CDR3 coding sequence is TGCGCCAGCAGCCAAGCCCCTTATCCCAAAGAGACCCAGTACTTC. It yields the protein CASSQAPYPKETQYF.

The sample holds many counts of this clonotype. CDR3 in amino acids: CASSRGPRRETQYF. The CDR3 coding sequence is TGTGCCAGCAGTCGGGGACCGAGGAGGGAGACCCAGTACTTC. This sequence joins TRBV12-3 or TRBV12-4 and TRBJ2-5, with D tentatively TRBD1 or TRBD2 (5 bases each). The V end was cut by 5 bases, the J end by 5 bases, with 15 bases between. The CDR3 consists of 14 residues.

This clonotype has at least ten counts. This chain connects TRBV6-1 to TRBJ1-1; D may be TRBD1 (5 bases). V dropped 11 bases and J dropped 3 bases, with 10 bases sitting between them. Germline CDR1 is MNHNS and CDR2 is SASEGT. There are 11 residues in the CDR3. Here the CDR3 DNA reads TGTGCCTCATGGACATACACTGAAGCTTTCTTT. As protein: CASWTYTEAFF.

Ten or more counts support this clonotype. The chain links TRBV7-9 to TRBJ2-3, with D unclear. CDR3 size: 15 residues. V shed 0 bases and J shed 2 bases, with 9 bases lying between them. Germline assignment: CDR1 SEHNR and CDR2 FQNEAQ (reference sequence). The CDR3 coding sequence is TGTGCCAGCAGCTTAGCGACTCCAGCCACAGATACGCAGTATTTT. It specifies CASSLATPATDTQYF.

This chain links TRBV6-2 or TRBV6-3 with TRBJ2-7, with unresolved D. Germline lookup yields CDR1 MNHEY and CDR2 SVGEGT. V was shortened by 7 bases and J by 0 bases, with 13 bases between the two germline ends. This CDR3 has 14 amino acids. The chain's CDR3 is CASNTPKSSYEQYF. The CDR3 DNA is TGTGCCAGCAATACACCAAAAAGCTCCTACGAGCAGTACTTC.

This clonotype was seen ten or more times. The CDR3 nucleotides are TGTGCCAGCAGTACATCAGGGGCAGGCGACACTGAAGCTTTCTTT. Translating it yields CASSTSGAGDTEAFF. This rearrangement joins TRBV28 to TRBJ1-1; possibly TRBD1 for D (6 bases). In germline, CDR1 is MDHEN, CDR2 SYDVKM. This CDR3 region has 15 residues. The V gene lost 5 bases and the J gene lost 3 bases, with 16 bases spanning the gap.

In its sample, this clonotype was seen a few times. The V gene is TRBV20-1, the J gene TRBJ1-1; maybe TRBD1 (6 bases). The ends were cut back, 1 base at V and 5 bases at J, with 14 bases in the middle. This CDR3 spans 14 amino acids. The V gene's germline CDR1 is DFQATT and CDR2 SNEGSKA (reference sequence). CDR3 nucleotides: TGCAGTGCTAGAGGTTGGACAGTACAAACTGAAGCTTTCTTT. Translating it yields CSARGWTVQTEAFF.

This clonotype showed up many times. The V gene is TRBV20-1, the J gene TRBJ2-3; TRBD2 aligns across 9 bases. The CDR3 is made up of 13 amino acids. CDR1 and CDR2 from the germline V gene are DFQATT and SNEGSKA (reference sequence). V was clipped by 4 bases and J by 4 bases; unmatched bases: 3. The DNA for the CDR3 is TGCAGTGCTATTAGCGGGAGAGCAGATACGCAGTATTTT. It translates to CSAISGRADTQYF.

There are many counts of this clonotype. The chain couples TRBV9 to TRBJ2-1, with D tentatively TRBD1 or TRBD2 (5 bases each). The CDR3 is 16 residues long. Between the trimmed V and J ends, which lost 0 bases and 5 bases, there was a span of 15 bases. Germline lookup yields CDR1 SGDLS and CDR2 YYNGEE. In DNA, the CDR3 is TGTGCCAGCAGCGTAGCAGTCTGGGACGCCGACAATGAGCAGTTCTTC. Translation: CASSVAVWDADNEQFF.

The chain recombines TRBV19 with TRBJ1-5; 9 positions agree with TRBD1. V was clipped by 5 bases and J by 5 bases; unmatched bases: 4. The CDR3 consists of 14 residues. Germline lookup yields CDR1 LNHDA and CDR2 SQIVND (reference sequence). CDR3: CASSGTGWHQPQHF. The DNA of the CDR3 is TGTGCCAGTAGTGGGACAGGGTGGCATCAGCCCCAGCATTTT. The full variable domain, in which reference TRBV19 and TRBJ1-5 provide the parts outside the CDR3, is DGGITQSPKYLFRKEGQNVTLSCEQNLNHDAMYWYRQDPGQGLRLIYYSQIVNDFQKGDIAEGYSVSREKKESFPLTVTSAQKNPTAFYLCASSGTGWHQPQHFGDGTRLSIL.

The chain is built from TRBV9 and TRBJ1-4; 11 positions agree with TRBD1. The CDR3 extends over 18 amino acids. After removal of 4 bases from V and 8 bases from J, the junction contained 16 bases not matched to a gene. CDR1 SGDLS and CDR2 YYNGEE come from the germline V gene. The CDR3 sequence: CASSPSTGPGQGVEKLFF. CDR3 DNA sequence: TGTGCCAGCAGCCCCAGCACGGGACCGGGACAGGGGGTCGAAAAACTGTTTTTT.

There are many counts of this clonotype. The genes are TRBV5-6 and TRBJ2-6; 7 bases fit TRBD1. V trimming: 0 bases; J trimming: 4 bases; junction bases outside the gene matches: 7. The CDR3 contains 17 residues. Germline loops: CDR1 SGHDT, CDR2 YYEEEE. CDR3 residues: CASSLVGTAPGANVLTF. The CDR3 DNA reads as TGTGCCAGCAGCTTGGTAGGGACAGCTCCCGGGGCCAACGTCCTGACTTTC.

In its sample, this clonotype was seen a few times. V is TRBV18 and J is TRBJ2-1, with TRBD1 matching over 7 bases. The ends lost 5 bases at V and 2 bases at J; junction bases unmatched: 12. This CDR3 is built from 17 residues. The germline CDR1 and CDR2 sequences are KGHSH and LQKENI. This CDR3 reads CASSVFRGTSTYNEQFF. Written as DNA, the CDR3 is TGTGCCAGCTCAGTATTCAGGGGGACCTCTACCTACAATGAGCAGTTCTTC.

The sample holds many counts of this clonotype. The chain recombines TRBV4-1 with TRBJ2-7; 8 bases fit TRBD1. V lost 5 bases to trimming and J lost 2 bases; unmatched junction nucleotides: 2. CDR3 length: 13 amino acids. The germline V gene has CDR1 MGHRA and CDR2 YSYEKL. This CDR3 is CASSTQGAYEQYF. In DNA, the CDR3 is TGCGCCAGCAGCACACAGGGGGCCTACGAGCAGTACTTC.

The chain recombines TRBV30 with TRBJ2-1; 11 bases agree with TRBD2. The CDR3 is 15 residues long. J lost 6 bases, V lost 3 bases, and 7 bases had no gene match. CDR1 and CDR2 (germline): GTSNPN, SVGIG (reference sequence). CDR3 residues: CAWRGLAVTPNEQFF. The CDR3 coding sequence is TGTGCCTGGAGGGGACTAGCGGTCACCCCCAATGAGCAGTTCTTC.

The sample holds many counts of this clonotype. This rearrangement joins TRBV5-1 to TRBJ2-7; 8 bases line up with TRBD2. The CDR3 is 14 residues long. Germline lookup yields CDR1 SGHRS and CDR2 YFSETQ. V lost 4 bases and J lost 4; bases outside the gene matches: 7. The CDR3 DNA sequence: TGCGCCAGCAGCCGGGAGGGGTCGGGGTACGAGCAGTACTTC. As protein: CASSREGSGYEQYF.

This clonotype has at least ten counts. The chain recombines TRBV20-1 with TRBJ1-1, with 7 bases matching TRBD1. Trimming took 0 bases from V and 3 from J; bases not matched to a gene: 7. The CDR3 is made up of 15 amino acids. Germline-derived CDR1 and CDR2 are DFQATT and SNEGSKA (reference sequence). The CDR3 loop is CSARDFNRGHTEAFF. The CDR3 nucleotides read TGCAGTGCTAGAGATTTTAACAGGGGCCACACTGAAGCTTTCTTT.

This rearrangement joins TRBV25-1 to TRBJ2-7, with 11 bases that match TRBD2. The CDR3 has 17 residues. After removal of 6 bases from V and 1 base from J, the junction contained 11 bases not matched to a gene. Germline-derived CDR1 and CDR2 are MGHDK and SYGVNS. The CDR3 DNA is TGTGCCAGCAGGGAAAACCCGGGACTAGCGGAATCCTACGAGCAGTACTTC. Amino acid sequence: CASRENPGLAESYEQYF.

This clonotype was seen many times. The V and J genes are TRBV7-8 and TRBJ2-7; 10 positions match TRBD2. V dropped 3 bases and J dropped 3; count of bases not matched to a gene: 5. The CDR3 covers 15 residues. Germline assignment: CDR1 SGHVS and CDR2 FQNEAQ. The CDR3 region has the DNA TGTGCCAGCAGCTTTGGGACTAGCGCTTACTACGAGCAGTACTTC. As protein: CASSFGTSAYYEQYF.

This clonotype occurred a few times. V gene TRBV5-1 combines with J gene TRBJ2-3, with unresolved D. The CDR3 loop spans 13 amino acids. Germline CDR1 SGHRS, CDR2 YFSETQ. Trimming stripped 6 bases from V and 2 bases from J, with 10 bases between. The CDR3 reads CASNRGLTDTQYF. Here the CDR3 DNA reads TGCGCCAGCAACCGAGGCCTCACAGATACGCAGTATTTT.

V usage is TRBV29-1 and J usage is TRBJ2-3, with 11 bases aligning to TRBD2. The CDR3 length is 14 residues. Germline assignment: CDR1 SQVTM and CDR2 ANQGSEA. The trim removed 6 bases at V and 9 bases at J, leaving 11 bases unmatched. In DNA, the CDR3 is TGCAGCGTCGGGACTAGCGGTGCCACCCCAACGCAGTATTTT. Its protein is CSVGTSGATPTQYF.